This TCR beta chain was recovered during a study of OX40 agonist ivuxolimab in advanced cancers. This table comes from immunoSEQ multiplex PCR, and its TCRdb copy is limited to in-frame clones, with some not included. Found here are 90,000 to 120,000 clones, approximately 90% of them singletons; the top ten hold more than 0.25%. CDR3 length equals 15 residues. The V gene's germline CDR1 is MNHEY and CDR2 SMNVEV (reference sequence). V lost 6 bases and J lost 3, with 15 bases in between. The sequences come from CD4+ or CD8+ T cells sorted from blood, collected in a trial of the OX40 agonist ivuxolimab. The chain is built from TRBV27 and TRBJ1-5, with D maybe TRBD1 (6 bases). This TCR came from an adult with an advanced solid tumor such as melanoma, head and neck, liver or kidney cancer. The DNA of the CDR3 is TGTGCCAGCAGGGAAGGGACACGAGACAATCAGCCCCAGCATTTT. Amino acid sequence: CASREGTRDNQPQHF.